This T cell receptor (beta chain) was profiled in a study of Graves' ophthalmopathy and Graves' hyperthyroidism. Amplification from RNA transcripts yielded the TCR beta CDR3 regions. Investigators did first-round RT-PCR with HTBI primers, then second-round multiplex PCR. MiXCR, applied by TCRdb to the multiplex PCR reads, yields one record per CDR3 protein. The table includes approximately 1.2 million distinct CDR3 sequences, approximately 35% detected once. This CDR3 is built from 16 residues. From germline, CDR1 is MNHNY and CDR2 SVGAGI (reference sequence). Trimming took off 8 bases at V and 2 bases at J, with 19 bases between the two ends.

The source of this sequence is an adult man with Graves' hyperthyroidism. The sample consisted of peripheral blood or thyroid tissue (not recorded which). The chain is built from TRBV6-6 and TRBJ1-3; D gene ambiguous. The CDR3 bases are TGTGCCAGCCATGCAGACGGGATCATCACTGGAAACACCATATATTTT. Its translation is CASHADGIITGNTIYF.